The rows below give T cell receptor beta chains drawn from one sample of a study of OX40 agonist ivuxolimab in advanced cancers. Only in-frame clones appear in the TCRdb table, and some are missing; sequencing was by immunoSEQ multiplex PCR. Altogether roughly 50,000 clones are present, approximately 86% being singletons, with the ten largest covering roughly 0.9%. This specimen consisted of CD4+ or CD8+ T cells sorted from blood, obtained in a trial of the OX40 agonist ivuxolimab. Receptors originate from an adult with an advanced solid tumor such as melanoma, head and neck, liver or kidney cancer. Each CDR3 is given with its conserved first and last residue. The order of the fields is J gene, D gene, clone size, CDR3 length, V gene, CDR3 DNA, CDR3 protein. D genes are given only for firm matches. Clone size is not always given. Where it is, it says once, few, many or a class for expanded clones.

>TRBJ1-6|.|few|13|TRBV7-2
TGTGCCAGCAGCTTAGCCTGGGGTTCACCCCTCCACTTT
CASSLAWGSPLHF
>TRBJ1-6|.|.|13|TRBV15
TGTGCCACCAGCGGGACAAAGGGCTCACCCCTCCACTTT
CATSGTKGSPLHF
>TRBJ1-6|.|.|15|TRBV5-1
TGCGCCAGCAGCTTGGGGTCAGGGGCAGGTTCACCCCTCCACTTT
CASSLGSGAGSPLHF
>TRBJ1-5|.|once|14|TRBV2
TGTGCCAGCAGCCGAGGACAGAGCAATCAGCCCCAGCATTTT
CASSRGQSNQPQHF
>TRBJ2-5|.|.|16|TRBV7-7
TGTGCTAGCAGCTGGGGTTCGACAGGACAACAAGAGACCCAGTACTTC
CASSWGSTGQQETQYF
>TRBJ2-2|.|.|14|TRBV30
TGTGCCTGGAGTGTACTAACCCTCGCCGGGGAGCTGTTTTTT
CAWSVLTLAGELFF
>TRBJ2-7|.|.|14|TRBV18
TGTGCCAGCTCACCAAGAGCTAGCTCCTACGAGCAGTACTTC
CASSPRASSYEQYF
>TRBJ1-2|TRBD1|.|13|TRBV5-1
TGCGCCAGCAGCCAGAGACAGGGATATGGCTACACCTTC
CASSQRQGYGYTF
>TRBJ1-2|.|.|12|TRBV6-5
TGTGCCAGCAGTTCTAGACAGGCAGTCTACACCTTC
CASSSRQAVYTF
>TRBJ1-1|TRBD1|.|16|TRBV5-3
TGTGCCAGAAGCGCCCGGACAGGGGGCGCGAACACTGAAGCTTTCTTT
CARSARTGGANTEAFF
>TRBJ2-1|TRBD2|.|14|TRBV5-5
TGTGCCAGCAGCTTCCGACTAGCTGCCAATGAGCAGTTCTTC
CASSFRLAANEQFF
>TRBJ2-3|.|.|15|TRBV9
TGTGCCAGCAGCGCCAGGAGGGCGACTCTCGGCGGGCAGTATTTT
CASSARRATLGGQYF
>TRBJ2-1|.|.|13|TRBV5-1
TGCGCCAGCAGCTTGGTTCCGGGCAATGAGCAGTTCTTC
CASSLVPGNEQFF
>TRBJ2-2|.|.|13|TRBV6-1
TGTGCCGTTCGGCTTTTCGCCCCCGGGGAGCTGTTTTTT
CAVRLFAPGELFF
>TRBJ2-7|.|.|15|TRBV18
TGTGCCAGCTCACCGCCCAGGGGAACAAAAGAGGGGCAGTACTTC
CASSPPRGTKEGQYF
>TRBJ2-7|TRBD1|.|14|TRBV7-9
TGTGCCAGCAGCCCGGGACAGGGGATGTACGAGCAGTACTTC
CASSPGQGMYEQYF
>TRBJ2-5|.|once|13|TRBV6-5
TGTGCCAGCAGCCGAACAGGTCTGGAGACCCAGTACTTC
CASSRTGLETQYF
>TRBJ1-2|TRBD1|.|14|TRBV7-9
TGTGCCAGCAGCTCCTACAGGGGGCATGGTGGCTACACCTTC
CASSSYRGHGGYTF
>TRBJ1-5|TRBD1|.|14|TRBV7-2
TGTGCCAGCAGCGCCGCAGGGGGCAGGCAGCCCCAGCATTTT
CASSAAGGRQPQHF
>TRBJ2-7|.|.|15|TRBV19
TGTGCCAGTAGTATAGAAGGGGGAGGAGGTCGCGAGCAGTACTTC
CASSIEGGGGREQYF
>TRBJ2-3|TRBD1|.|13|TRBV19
TGTGCCAGTAGTTCCACAGGGGCCAATACGCAGTATTTT
CASSSTGANTQYF
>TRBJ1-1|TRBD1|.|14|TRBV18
TGTGCCAGCTCACCATCCAGGGGGCGGCCTGAAGCTTTCTTT
CASSPSRGRPEAFF
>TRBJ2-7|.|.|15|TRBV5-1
TGCGCCAGCAGCGTAAACAGGGGCGGGGGGTACGAGCAGTACTTC
CASSVNRGGGYEQYF
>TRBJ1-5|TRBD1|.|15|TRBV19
TGTGCCAGTGCTAGACAGGGTTATAGCAATCAGCCCCAGCATTTT
CASARQGYSNQPQHF
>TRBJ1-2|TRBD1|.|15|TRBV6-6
TGTGCCAGCAGACCGGGGACAGGGGCCCTCCATGGCTACACCTTC
CASRPGTGALHGYTF
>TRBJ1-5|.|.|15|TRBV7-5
TGTGCCAGAAGCTCTGAAACAGGGGACAATCAGCCCCAGCATTTT
CARSSETGDNQPQHF
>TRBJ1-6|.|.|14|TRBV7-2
TGTGCCAGCAGCCTGTGGTCCTATAATTCACCCCTCCACTTT
CASSLWSYNSPLHF
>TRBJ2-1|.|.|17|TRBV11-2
TGTGCCAGCAGTCGCAACCGGGCCACCAGGCTAGGCAATGAGCAGTTCTTC
CASSRNRATRLGNEQFF
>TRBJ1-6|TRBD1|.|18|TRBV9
TGTGCCAGCAGCGTAGGGCAAGGACAGGGGGGTTATAATTCACCCCTCCACTTT
CASSVGQGQGGYNSPLHF
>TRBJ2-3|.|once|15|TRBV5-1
TGCGCCAGCAGCTTAGGGGGGACTAGCACAGATACGCAGTATTTT
CASSLGGTSTDTQYF
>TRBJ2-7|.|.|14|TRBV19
TGTGCCAGTCAGAACAGGTTTAGGTCGGACGAGCAGTACTTC
CASQNRFRSDEQYF
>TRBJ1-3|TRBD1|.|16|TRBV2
TGTGCCAGCCGCAAGGACAGGGACTCTGAGGGAAACACCATATATTTT
CASRKDRDSEGNTIYF
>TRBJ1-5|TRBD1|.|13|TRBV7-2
TGTGCCAGCAGCTGGGACAGCGGCCGGCCCCAGCATTTT
CASSWDSGRPQHF
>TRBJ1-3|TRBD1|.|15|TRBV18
TGTGCCAGCTCACCTCGACAGGGATCAGGAAACACCATATATTTT
CASSPRQGSGNTIYF
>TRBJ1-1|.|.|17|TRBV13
TGTGCCAGCAGCTCCCGGAGGCGCGACAATACACTGAGGGGAGCTTTCTTT
CASSSRRRDNTLRGAFF
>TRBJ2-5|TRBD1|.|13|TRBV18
TGTGCCAGCTTAGCGGACAGGGGATGGGAGCAGTACTTC
CASLADRGWEQYF
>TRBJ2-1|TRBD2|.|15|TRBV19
TGTGCCAGTAGTACCCAATCACTAGCGGAGGATGAGCAGTTCTTC
CASSTQSLAEDEQFF
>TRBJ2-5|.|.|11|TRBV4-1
TGCGCCAGCAGCCACAAAGAGACCCAGTACTTC
CASSHKETQYF
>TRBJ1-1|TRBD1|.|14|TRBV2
TGTGCCGGTCGACAGGGGTTGAGTCACACTGAAGCTTTCTTT
CAGRQGLSHTEAFF
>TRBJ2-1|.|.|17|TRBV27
TGTGCCAGCAGTTTCCCCCCTGGACAAAGAAGGGAAGGTGAGCAGTTCTTC
CASSFPPGQRREGEQFF
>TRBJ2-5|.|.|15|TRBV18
TGTGCCAGCTCCCGGACGACAGTGATCCAAGAGACCCAGTACTTC
CASSRTTVIQETQYF
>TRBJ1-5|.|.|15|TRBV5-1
TGCGCCAGCAGCTTGGAAGGGTCAGGAGGGCAGCCCCAGCATTTT
CASSLEGSGGQPQHF
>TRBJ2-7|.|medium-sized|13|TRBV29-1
TGCAGCGTTGTTGGGGGCTATGGCTACGAGCAGTACTTC
CSVVGGYGYEQYF
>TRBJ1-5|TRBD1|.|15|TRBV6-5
TGTGCCAGCAGTCTCGACAGGGGAAACAATCAGCCCCAGCATTTT
CASSLDRGNNQPQHF
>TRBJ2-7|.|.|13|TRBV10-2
TGCGCCAGCAGTGAGTTATGGTTCTCCGAGCAGTACTTC
CASSELWFSEQYF